A single sample gave rise to the 5 T cell receptor beta chains below, sequenced in a study of CD8+ T cells in alopecia areata. Treatment specified: oral pan-JAK inhibitor, 5-10 mg twice daily. cDNA serving as the sequencing template came from extracted, reverse transcribed RNA. The repertoire was sequenced with immunoSEQ multiplex PCR; TCRdb's copy has only in-frame clones and lacks some. Of roughly 180,000 clones in the sample, around 60% were seen once. Here the sequenced sample was CD4+ T cells sorted from blood, taken at week 4, from a patient treated with tofacitinib. The receptors were gathered from a human donor with alopecia areata.

The chain uses TRBV30 and TRBJ1-5, with D hard to call. Trimming pared 4 bases from V and 0 bases from J, leaving 4 bases between. Looked up from germline, CDR1 is GTSNPN and CDR2 is SVGIG (reference sequence). The CDR3 is 12 amino acids. The CDR3 bases are TGTGCCTGGACAGTTAGCAATCAGCCCCAGCATTTT. The encoded protein is CAWTVSNQPQHF. The full variable domain, its missing parts supplied by reference TRBV30 and TRBJ1-5, is SQTIHQWPATLVQPVGSPLSLECTVEGTSNPNLYWYRQAAGRGLQLLFYSVGIGQISSEVPQNLSASRPQDRQFILSSKKLLLSDSGFYLCAWTVSNQPQHFGDGTRLSIL.

The chain links TRBV6-1 to TRBJ2-7; D is uncertain. In germline, CDR1 is MNHNS, CDR2 SASEGT. Trimming removed 8 bases at V and 4 bases at J, with 15 bases between. This CDR3 has 13 residues. CDR3 loop: CASRVQKPYEQYF. The CDR3 bases are TGTGCCAGCCGGGTACAGAAGCCTTACGAGCAGTACTTC.

This clone was counted once. The rearrangement uses TRBV6-5 and TRBJ1-6; 9 bases line up with TRBD1. Germline V gene data show CDR1 as MNHEY and CDR2 as SVGAGI. The CDR3 runs 15 residues. V lost 6 bases, J lost 10 bases, and 10 bases stayed unmatched. The CDR3, as DNA: TGTGCCAGCAGACGGAAGGACAGGGGTGAATCACCCCTCCACTTT. Its protein product is CASRRKDRGESPLHF.

The V and J genes are TRBV30 and TRBJ2-3; D perhaps matches TRBD2 (7 bases). Germline values: CDR1 GTSNPN, CDR2 SVGIG (reference sequence). The CDR3 loop spans 13 amino acids. The ends were cut back, 7 bases at V and 3 bases at J, with 14 bases in the middle. The CDR3 loop is CASARGGTDTQYF. The CDR3 nucleotides are TGTGCCTCCGCGAGGGGGGGGACAGATACGCAGTATTTT.

The chain uses TRBV5-1 and TRBJ2-5; perhaps D is TRBD1 or TRBD2 (7 bases each). Trimming left V 4 bases short and J 5 bases short, with 18 bases between. This CDR3 is 15 amino acids long. Germline CDR1 and CDR2: SGHRS and YFSETQ. This CDR3 reads CASSQERQGGETQYF. CDR3 DNA sequence: TGCGCCAGCAGCCAAGAAAGACAGGGAGGGGAGACCCAGTACTTC.